A single sample gave rise to the 2 T cell receptor beta chains below, sequenced in a study of cytomegalovirus exposure and HLA in healthy donors. Using immunoSEQ multiplex PCR, the repertoire was profiled, and TCRdb retains in-frame clones only, with some absent. The sample lists about 70,000 clones, 90% to 95% occurring once. Specimen: PBMCs. The receptors stem from a woman younger than 30 in good health and CMV-seropositive.

V and J are TRBV6-5 and TRBJ1-1; 8 nucleotides match TRBD1. Germline CDR1 and CDR2: MNHEY and SVGAGI. The CDR3 contains 14 residues. V dropped 7 bases and J dropped 0; count of bases not matched to a gene: 4. CDR3 region: CASKRTGMNTEAFF. The CDR3 DNA sequence: TGTGCCAGCAAAAGGACAGGGATGAACACTGAAGCTTTCTTT.

The chain carries TRBV19 and TRBJ2-2; D not certain. Trimming pared 1 base from V and 0 bases from J, leaving 12 bases between. Germline V lookup: CDR1 LNHDA, CDR2 SQIVND (reference sequence). The CDR3 runs 17 residues. Written as DNA, the CDR3 is TGTGCCAGTAGTATAGGATACGGTTCGGCGAACACCGGGGAGCTGTTTTTT. As protein: CASSIGYGSANTGELFF.